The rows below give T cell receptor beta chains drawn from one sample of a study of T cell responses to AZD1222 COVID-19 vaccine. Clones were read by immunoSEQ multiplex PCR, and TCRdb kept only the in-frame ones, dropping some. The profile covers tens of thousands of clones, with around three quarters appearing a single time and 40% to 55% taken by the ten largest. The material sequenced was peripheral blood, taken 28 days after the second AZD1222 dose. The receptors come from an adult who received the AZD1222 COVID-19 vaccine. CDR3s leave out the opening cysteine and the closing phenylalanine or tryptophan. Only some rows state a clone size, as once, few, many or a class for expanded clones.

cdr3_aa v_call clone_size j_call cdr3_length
ASTPAGRRNQPQH TRBV6-2/TRBV6-3 once TRBJ1-5 13
ATIPTGGRNTEAF TRBV27 - TRBJ1-1 13
ASSLAGAGETQY TRBV7-2 - TRBJ2-5 12
ACRLTGVRYGYT TRBV30 - TRBJ1-2 12
ASMGDYNSPLH TRBV19 - TRBJ1-6 11
ASSEARRGRDLYDSNQPQH TRBV6-1 - TRBJ1-5 19
ASSQGWNEQY TRBV3-1/TRBV3-2 - TRBJ2-7 10
ASSYLLTGELF TRBV6-6 - TRBJ2-2 11
ASSTKWGQGPLFSGNTIY TRBV21-1 few TRBJ1-3 18
ASRSATNYEQY TRBV6-6 - TRBJ2-7 11
ASSRSLAGGRYEQY TRBV5-4 - TRBJ2-7 14
ASSLQWTATDTQY TRBV5-5 - TRBJ2-3 13
ATSRESGGANEQF TRBV15 - TRBJ2-1 13
AWSGAGVARGTQY TRBV30 - TRBJ2-5 13
ASSSWTGNTEAF TRBV5-1 few TRBJ1-1 12
ASSIGGSQKFEAF TRBV19 - TRBJ1-1 13
ASSSLGGLNYGYT TRBV6-5 - TRBJ1-2 13
ASKTAQIDSPLH TRBV7-9 few TRBJ1-6 12
ASSFGGPGTEAF TRBV5-4 - TRBJ1-1 12
ASSSTKGLPNTGELF TRBV11-3 - TRBJ2-2 15
ASSPRQGSPLH TRBV7-3 - TRBJ1-6 11
ASSSTKQGVGTDTQY TRBV7-9 few TRBJ2-3 15
ATSFWGVGNEQY TRBV15 - TRBJ2-7 12
ASSAGLNTYEQY TRBV9 few TRBJ2-7 12
ASSQGLGSLMNTEAF TRBV4-1 - TRBJ1-1 15
ASSVAPIQGEGYT TRBV9 - TRBJ1-2 13
ASSFGAGGKEPQH TRBV28 once TRBJ1-5 13
ATSRGGLAGSGQF TRBV15 - TRBJ2-1 13
ASQTFTGELF TRBV19 - TRBJ2-2 10
ASSPRPTGTSGGEEQY TRBV9 few TRBJ2-7 16
ASSRTGDTDTQY TRBV18 - TRBJ2-3 12
ASSVAGTGDNEQF TRBV9 few TRBJ2-1 13
ASSPFTGTRDTIY TRBV9 few TRBJ1-3 13
ARGHRKNYGYT TRBV7-9 - TRBJ1-2 11
ASNPGEGEKLF TRBV9 - TRBJ1-4 11
ASSAQGDGYT TRBV5-1 - TRBJ1-2 10
ASSPGLAGGGTDTQY TRBV11-2 few TRBJ2-3 15
AILPPNGGATGNTIY TRBV7-9 - TRBJ1-3 15
ASAPAGGMHNEQF TRBV19 - TRBJ2-1 13
ASSLANSWDPGTGELF TRBV13 - TRBJ2-2 16
ATSGDGQGNSNQPQH TRBV24-1 - TRBJ1-5 15
ASSPRLAGTSYEQY TRBV18 few TRBJ2-7 14
ASSVAGTSTDTQY TRBV9 - TRBJ2-3 13
ATSMGPTDTQY TRBV14 - TRBJ2-3 11
ASSPLADPGLDTQY TRBV28 - TRBJ2-3 14
ASSLGTGTDTQY TRBV5-1 - TRBJ2-3 12
ASSSIGPDNEQF TRBV7-2 - TRBJ2-1 12
ASSPGSSYNEQF TRBV18 few TRBJ2-1 12
ATAQTVGNTIY TRBV3-1/TRBV3-2 once TRBJ1-3 11
ASSPGAGRVNEQF TRBV18 - TRBJ2-1 13